Reported below is one TCR beta chain. The data stem from a study of blood T cell repertoires in COVID-19. Overall study context: The samples span acute and convalescent COVID-19 from the United States, Italy and Spain. Nucleic acid was either cDNA or gDNA, and it came from T cells, B-cell-depleted T cells, or PBMCs.

V was pared by 0 bases and J by 8 bases, with 5 bases between. CDR1 is MGHRA, CDR2 YSYEKL, per germline. This CDR3 is built from 13 residues. In the original analysis: Amplifying reference gene primers gave estimates of nucleated cell counts. Repertoires were generated with immunoSEQ multiplex PCR, while TCRdb's copy carries only in-frame clones and drops some. V, J and clone size are taken as reported in that table, and D and trimming were inferred from the DNA itself. The data show some 70,000 clones, about 80% seen once. The chain combines TRBV4-1 with TRBJ1-6, with D uncertain. The sequence was collected from a woman in her fifties or sixties with acute or convalescent COVID-19. Sequenced sample: peripheral blood. The CDR3, as DNA: TGCGCCAGCAGCCAAGAACCGGATTCACCCCTCCACTTT. Encoded protein: CASSQEPDSPLHF.